This T cell receptor (beta chain) was sequenced in a study of identical twins. Template switching added a universal primer site, and cDNA bore unique molecular identifiers. TCRdb re-derived calls from the 5' RACE reads in MiXCR, one entry per CDR3 protein. The sample contains around 250,000 distinct CDR3 sequences, roughly 13% of which appear only once. The study, taken as a whole, reports: Researchers reported weaker excess twin sharing in beta out-of-frame sequences. Abundant cord blood beta clonotypes carried fewer insertions; memory repertoires showed none.

J lost 3 bases, V lost 2 bases, and 15 bases had no gene match. Germline loops: CDR1 SGHAT, CDR2 FQNNGV. The CDR3 runs 19 residues. With respect to this clonotype: Antigen: not known.

These same data were also listed under a study on yellow fever vaccine responses in identical twins.

The sequencing input was memory (CD45RO+) T cells sorted from blood. The V call is TRBV11-2, the J call TRBJ2-2, with 7 bases identical to TRBD1. The origin of this receptor is a woman under 30 in good health. In nucleotides, the CDR3 is TGTGCCAGCAGCTTAAAGAGGACAGGAACGCCACTTCACACCGGGGAGCTGTTTTTT. It encodes CASSLKRTGTPLHTGELFF.